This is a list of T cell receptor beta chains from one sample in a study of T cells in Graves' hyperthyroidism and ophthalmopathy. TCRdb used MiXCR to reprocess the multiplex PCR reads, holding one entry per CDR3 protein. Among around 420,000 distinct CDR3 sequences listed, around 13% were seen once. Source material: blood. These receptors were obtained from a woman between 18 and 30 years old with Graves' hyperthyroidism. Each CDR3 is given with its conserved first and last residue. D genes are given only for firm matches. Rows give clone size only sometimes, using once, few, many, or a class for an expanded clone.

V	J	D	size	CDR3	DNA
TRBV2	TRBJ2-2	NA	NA	CASSEFRDTGELFF	TGTGCCAGCAGTGAATTTAGAGACACCGGGGAGCTGTTTTTT
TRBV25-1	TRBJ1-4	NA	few	CASSVGGGSNEKLFF	TGTGCCAGCTCAGTCGGGGGGGGATCTAATGAAAAACTGTTTTTT
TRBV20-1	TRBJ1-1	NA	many	CSATPRAANTEAFF	TGCAGTGCTACCCCCCGGGCAGCGAACACTGAAGCTTTCTTT
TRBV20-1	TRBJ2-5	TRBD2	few	CSARDGTSGQETQYF	TGCAGTGCTAGAGACGGGACTAGCGGCCAAGAGACCCAGTACTTC
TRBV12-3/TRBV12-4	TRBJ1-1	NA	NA	CASSFRVQNTEAFF	TGTGCCAGCAGTTTCCGGGTACAGAACACTGAAGCTTTCTTT
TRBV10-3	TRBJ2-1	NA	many	CAISLDRRNEQFF	TGTGCCATCAGCCTGGACAGAAGGAATGAGCAGTTCTTC
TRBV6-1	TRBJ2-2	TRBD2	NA	CASSEARGGAGELFF	TGTGCCAGCAGTGAGGCTCGGGGAGGGGCCGGGGAGCTGTTTTTT
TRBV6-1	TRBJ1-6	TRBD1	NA	CASSVQGVGGNSPLHF	TGTGCCAGCAGTGTACAGGGGGTGGGGGGCAATTCACCCCTCCACTTT
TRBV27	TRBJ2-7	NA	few	CASSLSFGPSYEQYF	TGTGCCAGCAGTTTGTCTTTTGGCCCGTCCTACGAGCAGTACTTC
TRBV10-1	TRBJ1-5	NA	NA	CASAAGFNQPQHF	TGCGCCAGCGCGGCAGGGTTTAATCAGCCCCAGCATTTT
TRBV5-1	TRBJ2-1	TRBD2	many	CASASVAGGRYTEQFF	TGCGCCAGCGCTTCGGTAGCGGGAGGCCGTTACACTGAGCAGTTCTTC
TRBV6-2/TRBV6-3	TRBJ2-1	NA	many	CASSYWRGKDLSFNEQFF	TGTGCCAGCAGTTACTGGAGAGGAAAAGACCTTAGCTTCAATGAGCAGTTCTTC
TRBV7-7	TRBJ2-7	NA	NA	CASSLAQGNEQYF	TGTGCTAGCAGCTTAGCCCAGGGTAACGAGCAGTACTTC
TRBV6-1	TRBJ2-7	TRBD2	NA	CASSSGTSGPYEQYF	TGTGCCAGCAGCTCCGGGACTAGCGGTCCCTACGAGCAGTACTTC
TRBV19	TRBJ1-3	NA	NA	CASRGTESSGNTIYF	TGTGCCAGTCGCGGGACGGAGAGCTCTGGAAACACCATATATTTT
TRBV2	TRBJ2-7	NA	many	CASSLVAGNEQYF	TGTGCCAGCAGTCTAGTGGCGGGAAACGAGCAGTACTTC
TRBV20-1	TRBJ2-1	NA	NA	CSARDLLAGSYNEQFF	TGCAGTGCTAGAGATCTACTAGCAGGCTCCTACAATGAGCAGTTCTTC